A single sample is the source of the 12 T cell receptor beta chains below, sequenced in a study of tumor-infiltrating lymphocytes in primary liver carcinoma. The input was about 490 ng total RNA; TCR beta cDNA was made from it with a constant-region primer. Slightly modified ARM-PCR, run as three nested multiplex PCR rounds, produced the TCR beta libraries. TRBV1-TRBV30 forward and Cbeta reverse primers drove the first two roughly 10-cycle rounds. Each CDR3 protein gets one entry after TCRdb re-called the multiplex PCR reads with MiXCR. The sample records about 180,000 distinct CDR3 sequences, 50% to 75% being singletons. Unsorted whole blood supplied the RNA, and germline DNA was extracted too. The sample comprised peripheral blood. The source of these receptors is a man aged 35-49 years with primary liver carcinoma and hepatitis B virus infection.

This chain uses TRBV4-1 with TRBJ2-3; weak D call: TRBD2 (6 bases). Per germline, CDR1 MGHRA and CDR2 YSYEKL. Trimming took off 1 base at V and 8 bases at J, with 22 bases between the two ends. CDR3 length equals 17 residues. The CDR3 region is CASSQVSGGEIGATQYF. The CDR3 DNA reads as TGCGCCAGCAGCCAAGTTAGCGGAGGGGAGATTGGAGCTACGCAGTATTTT.

V and J are TRBV12-3 or TRBV12-4 and TRBJ2-5, with 7 bases identical to TRBD1. With 6 bases clipped from V and 5 bases from J, the junction kept 9 bases outside the gene matches. The CDR3 has 14 residues. CDR3 sequence: CASSLTGFTETQYF. In DNA form, the CDR3 reads TGTGCCAGCAGCCTGACAGGGTTTACGGAGACCCAGTACTTC.

This clonotype is a singleton in its sample. This CDR3 fails to terminate in the conserved phenylalanine or tryptophan, so it likely reflects a read error. The rearrangement joins TRBV5-5 to TRBJ1-1; possibly TRBD1 for D (5 bases). The CDR3 loop spans 15 amino acids. The germline V gene has CDR1 SGHKS and CDR2 YYEKEE (reference sequence). DNA for the CDR3: TGTGCCAGCAGCTTGATTAGGGGAAGGAACGCTGAAGCTTTCCTT. This codes for CASSLIRGRNAEAFL.

In this sample, this clonotype turned up a few times. V and J are TRBV6-6 and TRBJ1-4; D may be TRBD1 (6 bases). The CDR3 has 14 residues. Trimming shortened V by 5 bases and J by 4 bases, and 11 bases separated the two germline ends. Germline loops: CDR1 MNHNY, CDR2 SVGAGI (reference sequence). In DNA, the CDR3 is TGTGCCAGCAGTCAAGGGGGAATTAATGAAAAACTGTTTTTT. Encoded protein: CASSQGGINEKLFF.

To note about this clonotype: Relative to the germline gene, one junction end is altered; a read error may explain this. The V call is TRBV11-2, the J call TRBJ2-1, with 13 nucleotides matching TRBD2. From germline, CDR1 is SGHAT and CDR2 FQNNGV. This CDR3 spans 15 amino acids. Written as DNA, the CDR3 is TGTGCCAGTAGCTTAGCACTAGCGGGAGGGAATGAGAAGTTCTTC. Protein product: CASSLALAGGNEKFF.

This clonotype came up once. One junction end disagrees with the germline gene, perhaps due to a read error. The chain has TRBV6-5 and TRBJ2-1; TRBD1 might be the D (6 bases). Germline CDR1 MNHEY, CDR2 SVGAGI. The CDR3 is made up of 13 amino acids. For the CDR3, the DNA is TGTGCCAGCAGTCCTACAGGGAACAATGTGCAGTTCTTC. It codes for CASSPTGNNVQFF.

This chain connects TRBV6-5 to TRBJ2-2; D not certain. Germline CDR1 and CDR2: MNHEY and SVGAGI. Trimming shortened V by 3 bases and J by 5 bases, and 10 bases separated the two germline ends. This CDR3 contains 14 residues. The CDR3 region is CASSYNPSTGELFF. The CDR3 bases are TGTGCCAGCAGTTATAATCCATCAACCGGGGAGCTGTTTTTT.

Points on this clonotype: A much larger clonotype is one base distant, so this may be a read error. V is TRBV29-1 and J is TRBJ2-7, with TRBD1 matching over 7 bases. Trimming took 4 bases from V and 4 from J; bases not matched to a gene: 7. Germline-derived CDR1 and CDR2 are SQVTM and ANQGSEA. This CDR3 has 13 residues. CDR3 DNA sequence: TGCAGCGTTGGGACAGGAAGGATTTACGAGCAGTACTTC. This encodes CSVGTGRIYEQYF.

This clonotype was counted a single time. The rearrangement uses TRBV7-8 and TRBJ1-4, with 8 bases that match TRBD1. This CDR3 spans 15 amino acids. V was pared by 2 bases and J by 8 bases, with 7 bases of the junction left unmatched. Germline V lookup: CDR1 SGHVS, CDR2 FQNEAQ. As DNA, the CDR3 is TGTGCCAGCAGCTTACCGACAGGGGTGGGGGAAAAACTGTTTTTT. Protein product: CASSLPTGVGEKLFF.

In this sample, this clonotype turned up many times. The chain carries TRBV29-1 and TRBJ2-1, with 7 bases matching TRBD1. Germline V gene data show CDR1 as SQVTM and CDR2 as ANQGSEA. The J segment lost 6 bases and the V segment lost 3 bases, leaving 2 bases of the junction unmatched. This CDR3 region has 12 residues. CDR3 nucleotides: TGCAGCGTTGATAGGGGGCTCAATGAGCAGTTCTTC. This translates into CSVDRGLNEQFF.

A remark on this clonotype: A much larger clone is a single base away; this may be a read error. The chain carries TRBV4-2 and TRBJ1-2; D remains unclear. The CDR3 length is 12 residues. Germline V gene data show CDR1 as LGHNA and CDR2 as YNFKEQ. The CDR3 spells CGSSQDLRGYTF. The CDR3 region has the DNA TGTGGCAGCAGCCAAGACCTCAGGGGCTACACCTTC.

This clonotype was detected once. One end of the junction is discordant with germline, which a read error may explain. This chain uses TRBV5-1 with TRBJ2-1; 8 nucleotides agree with TRBD1. The germline gives CDR1 SGHRS, CDR2 YFSETQ. The CDR3 covers 15 residues. The CDR3 sequence: CASSGQGTSYNKQFF. The CDR3 bases are TGCGCCAGCAGCGGACAGGGCACCTCCTACAATAAGCAGTTCTTC.